A selection of T cell receptor beta chains follows, all from one sample in a study of blood T cell repertoires in COVID-19. TCRdb keeps only in-frame clones here, not all; method: immunoSEQ multiplex PCR. In the table there are roughly 210,000 clones, less than 90% of which are singletons. Sequenced material: peripheral blood. The source is a woman at least 80 years old with COVID-19, enrolled during active disease. Each CDR3 is given with its conserved first and last residue. The D gene is left open where the match is weak. Size tells how often a clone was seen (once, few, many) or the class of an expanded clone, and some rows leave it out.

clone size | CDR3 length | D gene | J gene | V gene | CDR3 DNA | CDR3 protein
- | 16 | - | TRBJ2-1 | TRBV9 | TGTGCCAGCAGCGCCCAAAGGAGCGGTGGGTACAATGAGCAGTTCTTC | CASSAQRSGGYNEQFF
once | 14 | - | TRBJ2-7 | TRBV25-1 | TGTGCCAGCAGTGGCGCCAACGACGACTTGAAGCAGTACTTC | CASSGANDDLKQYF
- | 15 | - | TRBJ2-7 | TRBV9 | TGTGCCAGCAGCGTAAAGTCAGATGTACGTTCCGAGCAGTACTTC | CASSVKSDVRSEQYF
- | 15 | TRBD1 | TRBJ1-5 | TRBV28 | TGTGCCAGCAGTTTTCTCGGGACAGAGAATCAGCCCCAGCATTTT | CASSFLGTENQPQHF
few | 12 | - | TRBJ1-2 | TRBV10-3 | TGTGCCATCAGTGAGGACAGATATGGCTACACCTTC | CAISEDRYGYTF
few | 18 | TRBD2 | TRBJ2-5 | TRBV9 | TGTGCCAGCAGCCCAGCGACTAGCGGGGGGGGTTACCAAGAGACCCAGTACTTC | CASSPATSGGGYQETQYF
- | 15 | TRBD1 | TRBJ1-1 | TRBV7-2 | TGTGCCAGCAGCCCGCCGACAGGGATGAACACTGAAGCTTTCTTT | CASSPPTGMNTEAFF
- | 17 | TRBD2 | TRBJ2-1 | TRBV9 | TGTGCCAGCAGCCCCCAGGGGATAGCGGGGGGAGGAAATGAGCAGTTCTTC | CASSPQGIAGGGNEQFF
- | 15 | TRBD1 | TRBJ1-5 | TRBV6-5 | TGTGCCAGCAGTCGGGGACAGGGCAGTCTGGGGCCCCAGCATTTT | CASSRGQGSLGPQHF
- | 17 | TRBD1 | TRBJ1-5 | TRBV28 | TGTGCCAGCAGTACCGGACAGGGTGATTGGAGCAATCAGCCCCAGCATTTT | CASSTGQGDWSNQPQHF
- | 15 | TRBD1 | TRBJ1-3 | TRBV28 | TGTGCCAGCTTCCACCTCGGACAGGGAGGAAACACCATATATTTT | CASFHLGQGGNTIYF
- | 13 | TRBD1 | TRBJ1-2 | TRBV19 | TGTGCCAGTAGTATCGGAACAGGGGCTCCCTACACCTTC | CASSIGTGAPYTF
- | 16 | - | TRBJ2-4 | TRBV6-7 | TGTGCCAGCAGCGGCCTCTGGCGGGCTTTCAAAAACATTCAGTACTTC | CASSGLWRAFKNIQYF
- | 12 | - | TRBJ2-7 | TRBV5-1 | TGCGCCAGCAGGGACAGAGGCTACGAGCAGTACTTC | CASRDRGYEQYF
- | 12 | - | TRBJ1-5 | TRBV7-8 | TGTGCCAGCAGGGTTCCGGGGCAGCCCCAGCATTTT | CASRVPGQPQHF
- | 15 | TRBD1 | TRBJ2-5 | TRBV9 | TGTGCCAGCAGCGCCCGACAGGGGGTGACAGAGACCCAGTACTTC | CASSARQGVTETQYF
- | 13 | - | TRBJ1-1 | TRBV7-3 | TGTGCCACCTCGGATAGCGTCGGCACTGAAGCTTTCTTT | CATSDSVGTEAFF
- | 13 | TRBD1 | TRBJ1-2 | TRBV18 | TGTGCCAGCCGGGCGGGACAGGAGTATGGCTACACCTTC | CASRAGQEYGYTF
- | 14 | - | TRBJ1-6 | TRBV6-5 | TGTGCCAGCAGTAGCTCCGGGACAAATTCACCCCTCCACTTT | CASSSSGTNSPLHF
few | 15 | - | TRBJ2-7 | TRBV18 | TGTGCCAGCTCACCACCGGGGGGGGCGACCTCCGAGCAGTACTTC | CASSPPGGATSEQYF
- | 12 | - | TRBJ1-6 | TRBV6-1 | TGTGCCAGCAGTGAAGGGGTCAGATCAGGCCACTTT | CASSEGVRSGHF
- | 14 | - | TRBJ1-3 | TRBV28 | TGTGCCAGCAGCCCTGGGACATTTGGAAACACCATATATTTT | CASSPGTFGNTIYF
once | 16 | - | TRBJ1-6 | TRBV18 | TGTGCCAGCTCACTATACACCAGGGGCGATAATTCACCCCTCCACTTT | CASSLYTRGDNSPLHF
- | 16 | TRBD1 | TRBJ2-7 | TRBV6-6 | TGTGCCAGCAGCCAGGGACAGGCGAAACTTACCTACGAGCAGTACTTC | CASSQGQAKLTYEQYF
few | 13 | TRBD1 | TRBJ1-1 | TRBV5-5 | TGTGCCAGCAGCTTGGAGGGGGACAGTGAAGCTTTCTTT | CASSLEGDSEAFF
- | 16 | TRBD1 | TRBJ2-2 | TRBV5-1 | TGCGCCAGCAGCTTGGGGCCACAGGGGTGGACCGGGGAGCTGTTTTTT | CASSLGPQGWTGELFF
- | 18 | TRBD2 | TRBJ2-1 | TRBV7-9 | TGTGCCAGCAGCTTAGGACTAGCGGGGGGGATCCCCTACAATGAGCAGTTCTTC | CASSLGLAGGIPYNEQFF
- | 13 | - | TRBJ1-6 | TRBV6-6 | TGTGCCAGCAGTTACTCGGCAGGGGAGACCCTCCACTTT | CASSYSAGETLHF
- | 12 | - | TRBJ1-2 | TRBV28 | TGTGCCAGCAGTCCCACGAGTTATGGCTACACCTTC | CASSPTSYGYTF
once | 14 | - | TRBJ2-1 | TRBV27 | TGTGCCAGCAGTTTTTGGGGGGGGGCTAATGAGCAGTTCTTC | CASSFWGGANEQFF
- | 13 | TRBD1 | TRBJ1-2 | TRBV2 | TGTGCCAGCAGAGTTGGACAGGGAGAAGGCTACACCTTC | CASRVGQGEGYTF
- | 13 | TRBD1 | TRBJ1-1 | TRBV7-2 | TGTGCCAGCAGCCCGCAGGGGGCAGCTGAAGCTTTCTTT | CASSPQGAAEAFF
- | 14 | - | TRBJ1-2 | TRBV3-1/TRBV3-2 | TGTGCCAGCAGCCAAGATTCGGCAGGATATGGCTACACCTTC | CASSQDSAGYGYTF
- | 12 | TRBD1 | TRBJ2-7 | TRBV7-3 | TGTGCCAGCAGCTTTCGAGGGGGCCAGCAGTACTTC | CASSFRGGQQYF
- | 16 | TRBD1 | TRBJ1-6 | TRBV7-2 | TGTGCCAGCAGCTTACTCGTTACAGGGGGCTCTTCACCCCTCCACTTT | CASSLLVTGGSSPLHF
- | 16 | TRBD2 | TRBJ2-3 | TRBV3-1/TRBV3-2 | TGTGCCAGCAGACGGACTAGCGGGGGGCCCTCAGATACGCAGTATTTT | CASRRTSGGPSDTQYF
- | 14 | - | TRBJ1-2 | TRBV11-2 | TGTGCCAGCAGCCTCACAGACGGAAACTATGGCTACACCTTC | CASSLTDGNYGYTF
- | 15 | - | TRBJ2-5 | TRBV6-5 | TGTGCCAGCAGTTACTCGGGGGCGCCCCGGGAGACCCAGTACTTC | CASSYSGAPRETQYF
- | 12 | - | TRBJ2-1 | TRBV5-8 | TGTGCCAGCAGCTCCTTTACTCGGGAGCAGTTCTTC | CASSSFTREQFF
- | 14 | TRBD1 | TRBJ1-1 | TRBV6-5 | TGTGCCAGCAGCCCGACAGGGGGGAACACTGAAGCTTTCTTT | CASSPTGGNTEAFF
- | 14 | TRBD1 | TRBJ1-2 | TRBV4-1 | TGCGCCAGCAGCCAGACGGACAGGGACTATGGCTACACCTTC | CASSQTDRDYGYTF
once | 16 | TRBD2 | TRBJ2-2 | TRBV28 | TGTGCCAGCAGTTCTCCTGGCGGGGGACACACCGGGGAGCTGTTTTTT | CASSSPGGGHTGELFF
- | 14 | - | TRBJ2-7 | TRBV2 | TGTGCCAGCAGTGAAAGGGCGGACTTCTACGAGCAGTACTTC | CASSERADFYEQYF
- | 14 | - | TRBJ1-4 | TRBV2 | TGTGCCAGCATACGGGGGACGGCTAATGAAAAACTGTTTTTT | CASIRGTANEKLFF
- | 15 | TRBD2 | TRBJ2-7 | TRBV6-5 | TGTGCCAGCAATCCCGCGGGGGGATTCTCCTACGAGCAGTACTTC | CASNPAGGFSYEQYF
- | 15 | - | TRBJ1-1 | TRBV7-9 | TGTGCCAGCAGCCGGGGTCGGGGGTTGGACACTGAAGCTTTCTTT | CASSRGRGLDTEAFF